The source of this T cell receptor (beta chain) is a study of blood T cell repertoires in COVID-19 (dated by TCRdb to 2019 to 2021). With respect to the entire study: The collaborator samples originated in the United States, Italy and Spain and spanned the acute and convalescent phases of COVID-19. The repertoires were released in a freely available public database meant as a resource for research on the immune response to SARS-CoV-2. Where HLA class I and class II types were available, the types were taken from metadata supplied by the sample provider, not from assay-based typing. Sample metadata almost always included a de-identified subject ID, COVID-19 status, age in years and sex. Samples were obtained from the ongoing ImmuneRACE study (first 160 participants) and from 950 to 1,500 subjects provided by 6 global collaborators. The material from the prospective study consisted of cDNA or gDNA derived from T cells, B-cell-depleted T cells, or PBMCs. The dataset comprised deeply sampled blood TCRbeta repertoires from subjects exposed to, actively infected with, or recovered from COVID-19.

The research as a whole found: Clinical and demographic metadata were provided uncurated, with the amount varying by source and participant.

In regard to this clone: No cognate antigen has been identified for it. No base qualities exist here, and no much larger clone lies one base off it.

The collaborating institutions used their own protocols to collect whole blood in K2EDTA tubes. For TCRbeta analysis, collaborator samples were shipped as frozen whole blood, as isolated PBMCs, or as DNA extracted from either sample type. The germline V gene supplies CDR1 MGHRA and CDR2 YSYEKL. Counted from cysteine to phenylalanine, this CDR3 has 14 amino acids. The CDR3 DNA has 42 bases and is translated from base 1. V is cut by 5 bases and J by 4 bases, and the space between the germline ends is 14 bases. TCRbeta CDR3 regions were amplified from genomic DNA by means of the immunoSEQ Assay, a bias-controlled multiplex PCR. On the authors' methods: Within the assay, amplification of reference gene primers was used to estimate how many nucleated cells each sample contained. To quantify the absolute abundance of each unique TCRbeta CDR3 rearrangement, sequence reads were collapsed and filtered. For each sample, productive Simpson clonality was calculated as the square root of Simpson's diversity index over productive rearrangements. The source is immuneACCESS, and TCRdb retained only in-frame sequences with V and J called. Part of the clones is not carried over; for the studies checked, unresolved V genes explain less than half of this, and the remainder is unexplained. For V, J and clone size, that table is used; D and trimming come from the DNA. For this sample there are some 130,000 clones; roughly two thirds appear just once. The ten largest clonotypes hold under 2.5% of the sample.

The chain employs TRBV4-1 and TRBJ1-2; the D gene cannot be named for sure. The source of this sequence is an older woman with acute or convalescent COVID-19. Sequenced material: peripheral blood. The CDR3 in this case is CASSSRGEVYGYTF. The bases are TGCGCCAGCAGCTCGCGCGGGGAGGTCTATGGCTACACCTTC.